This T cell receptor (beta chain) derives from a study of graft-versus-host responses after intestinal transplantation. Whole-study context: In this cohort, recipients had multivisceral, liver-intestinal, or isolated intestinal transplants. The whole recipient group had anti-thymocyte globulin induction followed by tacrolimus and steroids for three to four years.

This table comes from immunoSEQ multiplex PCR, and its TCRdb copy is limited to in-frame clones, with some not included. The data hold 9,500 to 10,000 clones, with nearly 80% observed a single time. Graft specimens yielded both intraepithelial and lamina propria lymphocytes. As for this clone: Antigen: not known.

CDR3 length: 15 residues. V was shortened by 5 bases and J by 0 bases, with 11 bases between the two germline ends. CDR1 is SEHNR and CDR2 is FQNEAQ in the germline V gene (reference sequence). Study outcomes and limitations: Allografts of one patient group, those with graft-donor T cell macrochimerism, had high graft-versus-host to host-versus-graft clonal ratios.

The J gene is TRBJ1-5, the V gene TRBV7-9; D perhaps matches TRBD1 (6 bases). Sequencing was performed on ileum tissue, taken roughly 74 weeks after intestinal transplant. This clonotype was sampled from a human patient who received an intestinal transplant, so some T cells may come from the graft donor. The CDR3 protein is CASSQGQTSNQPQHF. The CDR3 DNA reads as TGTGCCAGCAGCCAAGGACAGACTAGCAATCAGCCCCAGCATTTT.